The sequence of this T cell receptor beta chain was determined in a study of blood T cell repertoires in COVID-19. CDR3 size: 17 residues. Germline V CDR1 and CDR2: MNHEY, SMNVEV (reference sequence). V was cut by 4 bases and J by 1 base, with 17 bases left in between. The table came from immunoSEQ multiplex PCR; TCRdb's copy has only in-frame clones and leaves some out. The table records around 180,000 clones, under 80% of them present only once. The rearrangement links TRBV27 to TRBJ1-5; D might be TRBD1 (6 bases). This TCR came from a woman in her fifties or sixties with acute COVID-19. The sequencing input was PBMCs or T cells enriched from blood (not recorded which). The CDR3 nucleotides are TGTGCCAGCAGTTCCACAGGGCCTAGAATAAGCAATCAGCCCCAGCATTTT. It translates to CASSSTGPRISNQPQHF.